The subject of this entry is one T cell receptor (beta chain). Its antigen is unknown. Clones were sequenced by immunoSEQ multiplex PCR, and TCRdb holds only the in-frame ones, with some missing. The sample lists around 400,000 clones; 90% were seen once. This specimen belongs to a study of Ad26.COV2.S vaccination and SARS-CoV-2 variants. For the study at large: Once, or twice with 56 days between doses, Ad26.COV2.S was given intramuscularly. Study-wide results and caveats: Substantial breadth in spike-specific CD8+ and CD4+ T cell responses was reportedly seen after vaccination.

Specified treatment: 19 received Ad26.COV2.S at low or high dose, single or two shots; about 5 received placebo; per-sample allocation not given. Repertoires come from day 63 after the first vaccine or placebo injection. As its vector, the vaccine had Ad26, which expressed Wuhan-strain SARS-CoV-2 spike. Trimming cost V 8 bases and J 5 bases; bases outside gene matches: 10. The CDR3 consists of 14 residues. Germline V lookup: CDR1 MNHEY, CDR2 SMNVEV (reference sequence). The material sequenced was peripheral blood, taken in a trial of Ad26.COV2.S vaccine versus placebo. This clonotype originated in a person between 18 and 65 years old who received the Ad26.COV2.S COVID-19 vaccine or a placebo. The chain uses TRBV27 and TRBJ1-1; 8 bases align to TRBD1. The CDR3 spells CASASTGGRTEAFF. The DNA for the CDR3 is TGTGCCAGCGCTTCTACAGGGGGTAGGACTGAAGCTTTCTTT.